This TCR beta chain was captured in a study of blood T cell repertoires in COVID-19. Study background: Specimens from acute and convalescent COVID-19 originated in the United States, Italy and Spain. T cells, B-cell-depleted T cells, or PBMCs provided the cDNA or gDNA that served as material.

In the study's own analysis: Reference gene primer amplification gave nucleated cell count estimates. This table comes from immunoSEQ multiplex PCR, and its TCRdb copy is limited to in-frame clones, with some not included. V and J calls and clone size come straight from that table; D and trimming were deduced from the DNA. The repertoire includes approximately 130,000 clones, around three quarters of them detected once, and less than 14% sits in the top ten. This TCR derives from a human donor in a cohort sampled during active COVID-19. The sample consisted of peripheral blood.

This CDR3 reads CAWSARQGSLRPGTLHF. CDR3 nucleotide sequence: TGTGCCTGGAGTGCCCGACAGGGGTCCCTCCGTCCGGGGACCCTCCACTTT. The chain employs TRBV30 and TRBJ1-6; 8 bases line up with TRBD1. Germline V gives CDR1 GTSNPN, CDR2 SVGIG (reference sequence). Unmatched junction bases numbered 19, after V lost 1 base and J lost 14 bases. This CDR3 is built from 17 residues. The full variable domain, with the rest looked up from reference TRBV30 and TRBJ1-6, is SQTIHQWPATLVQPVGSPLSLECTVEGTSNPNLYWYRQAAGRGLQLLFYSVGIGQISSEVPQNLSASRPQDRQFILSSKKLLLSDSGFYLCAWSARQGSLRPGTLHFGNGTRLTVT.